This T cell receptor (beta chain) stems from a study of patients and donors after allogeneic stem cell transplantation. TCRdb itself ran the RT-PCR reads through MiXCR, one entry per CDR3 protein. The sample includes about a million distinct CDR3 sequences, 18% seen only once; the top ten take around 5.5%. Sequenced input: blood, either unsorted or a sorted T cell fraction (not recorded which). The sequence was collected from a human donor who was either an allogeneic HSCT recipient or a stem cell or donor lymphocyte infusion donor (not recorded which). It is not recorded whose cells these are; they may come from a transplant donor.

The CDR3 coding sequence is TGTGCCAGCAGTTTACTAGGACTCACGAAGGAGCAGTTCTTC. As protein: CASSLLGLTKEQFF. The chain has TRBV28 and TRBJ2-1; D possibly corresponds to TRBD2 (5 bases). The V gene lost 2 bases and the J gene lost 10 bases, with 15 bases spanning the gap. Germline assignment: CDR1 MDHEN and CDR2 SYDVKM. There are 14 residues in the CDR3. Full variable domain (outside the CDR3, taken from reference TRBV28 and TRBJ2-1): DVKVTQSSRYLVKRTGEKVFLECVQDMDHENMFWYRQDPGLGLRLIYFSYDVKMKEKGDIPEGYSVSREKKERFSLILESASTNQTSMYLCASSLLGLTKEQFFGPGTRLTVL.